Presented here are 22 T cell receptor beta chains from one specimen sequenced in a study of CD8+CD57+ T cells in acquired aplastic anemia (dated by TCRdb to 2016 to 2018). The instrument given in TCRdb is Illumina HiSeq 2000. Profiling of TCR beta VDJ combinations and CDR3 sequences used genomic DNA as the template. TCRdb redid the processing of the public reads, applying fastp at Q25 and MiXCR, and retained in-frame beta chains. Identical CDR3 proteins give one entry, which carries the most common genes and DNA. Here the sample has 100,000 to 150,000 distinct CDR3 sequences; 30% to 45% occur a single time. 2.6% of the sample comes from the top ten. Flow cytometry had shown CD8+CD57+ cell expansion in the patients selected for sequencing. Sequencing was done on a sample of sorted CD4+, CD8+, or CD8+CD57+ T cells (not recorded which) from PBMCs. These receptors originate from a human donor with aplastic anemia.

The sample holds a few counts of this clonotype. The genes are TRBV19 and TRBJ2-6; D gene uncertain. CDR1 LNHDA and CDR2 SQIVND come from the germline V gene (reference sequence). V lost 3 bases and J 2 bases, leaving 11 bases between the germline ends. The CDR3 contains 16 residues. CDR3 protein: CASSMVVTAGANVLTF. Written as DNA, the CDR3 is TGTGCCAGTAGTATGGTGGTTACCGCTGGGGCCAACGTCCTGACTTTC.

The table lists this clonotype with a few counts. The V and J genes are TRBV11-2 and TRBJ1-2, with D uncertain. This CDR3 comprises 13 residues. V was pared by 0 bases and J by 8 bases, with 10 bases between. In germline, CDR1 is SGHAT, CDR2 FQNNGV. The chain's CDR3 is CASSLDSGRGYTF. CDR3 DNA sequence: TGTGCCAGCAGCTTAGATTCCGGGCGAGGCTACACCTTC. Full variable domain (rest looked up from reference TRBV11-2 and TRBJ1-2): EAGVAQSPRYKIIEKRQSVAFWCNPISGHATLYWYQQILGQGPKLLIQFQNNGVVDDSQLPKDRFSAERLKGVDSTLKIQPAKLEDSAVYLCASSLDSGRGYTFGSGTRLTVV.

This chain uses TRBV25-1 with TRBJ1-1; 8 nucleotides align to TRBD1. The ends lost 4 bases at V and 1 base at J; junction bases unmatched: 5. From germline, CDR1 is MGHDK and CDR2 SYGVNS. The CDR3 spans 15 residues. As DNA, the CDR3 is TGTGCCAGCAGTGCCGAGACAGGGGAGAACACTGAAGCTTTCTTT. Translating it yields CASSAETGENTEAFF.

This chain's CDR3 is CSARGTGGRTNEKLFF. CDR3 bases: TGCAGTGCTCGCGGAACCGGGGGCCGCACTAATGAAAAACTGTTTTTT. The chain carries TRBV20-1 and TRBJ1-4; tentatively, D is TRBD1 (6 bases). CDR1 DFQATT and CDR2 SNEGSKA come from the germline V gene (reference sequence). This CDR3 is built from 16 residues. V lost 5 bases, J lost 2 bases, and 18 bases lay in between.

This clonotype has ten or more counts. The chain is built from TRBV20-1 and TRBJ2-5; D call uncertain. Germline lookup yields CDR1 DFQATT and CDR2 SNEGSKA (reference sequence). The CDR3 extends over 11 amino acids. Trimming took off 6 bases at V and 3 bases at J, with 8 bases between the two ends. CDR3 in amino acids: CSANGKETQYF. CDR3 bases: TGCAGTGCGAACGGAAAAGAGACCCAGTACTTC.

Ten or more counts support this clonotype. The chain couples TRBV14 to TRBJ1-2; possibly TRBD1 for D (6 bases). Per germline, CDR1 SGHDN and CDR2 FVKESK. V was shortened by 4 bases and J by 6 bases, with 12 bases between the two germline ends. The CDR3 is 13 residues long. The CDR3 region has the DNA TGTGCCAGCAGCCGGTACAGGGTGGATGGCTACACCTTC. Amino acid sequence: CASSRYRVDGYTF.

This clonotype was seen ten or more times. The chain is built from TRBV19 and TRBJ2-3; the D is unclear. V was pared by 3 bases and J by 4 bases, with 11 bases between. In germline, CDR1 is LNHDA, CDR2 SQIVND (reference sequence). The CDR3 loop spans 14 amino acids. CDR3 DNA: TGTGCCAGTAGTATCTCCGCAGCGCCAGATACGCAGTATTTT. It encodes CASSISAAPDTQYF. Together with reference TRBV19 and TRBJ2-3, the CDR3 gives the full variable domain: DGGITQSPKYLFRKEGQNVTLSCEQNLNHDAMYWYRQDPGQGLRLIYYSQIVNDFQKGDIAEGYSVSREKKESFPLTVTSAQKNPTAFYLCASSISAAPDTQYFGPGTRLTVL.

V and J are TRBV20-1 and TRBJ1-5; perhaps TRBD1 as D (6 bases). The CDR3 extends over 17 amino acids. The germline gives CDR1 DFQATT, CDR2 SNEGSKA (reference sequence). Here the CDR3 reads CGVRDRSQGRGEQPQHF. The CDR3, as DNA: TGCGGTGTTAGAGATCGGTCACAGGGACGCGGAGAGCAGCCCCAGCATTTT.

The gene calls are TRBV24-1 and TRBJ2-3, with D perhaps TRBD1 or TRBD2 (6 bases each). CDR1 and CDR2 (germline): KGHDR, SFDVKD. V was pared by 1 base and J by 11 bases, with 15 bases between. The CDR3 is 14 amino acids. The CDR3 here is CATSDFGGHNEQYF. The CDR3 DNA is TGTGCCACCAGTGATTTCGGGGGACACAATGAGCAGTATTTT.

V is TRBV3-1 and J is TRBJ1-4; tentatively, D is TRBD1 (5 bases). In germline, CDR1 is LGHDT, CDR2 YNNKEL (reference sequence). V was cut by 4 bases and J by 3 bases, with 18 bases left in between. The CDR3 totals 17 residues. This chain's CDR3 is CASSPHSNRGPNEKLFF. The CDR3 DNA is TGTGCCAGCAGCCCCCATTCAAATCGGGGACCTAATGAAAAACTGTTTTTT.

This clonotype was counted between two and nine times. The CDR3 reads CSVVGAGTAYEQYF. Here the CDR3 DNA reads TGCAGCGTTGTGGGAGCCGGGACAGCCTACGAGCAGTACTTC. This chain connects TRBV29-1 to TRBJ2-7; 7 nucleotides agree with TRBD1. The germline gives CDR1 SQVTM, CDR2 ANQGSEA. This CDR3 comprises 14 residues. The V segment lost 4 bases and the J segment 2 bases; nucleotides outside the gene matches: 8.

This chain joins TRBV25-1 and TRBJ2-1, with D unclear. V was trimmed by 11 bases and J by 6 bases, leaving 11 bases between them. The CDR3 has 11 amino acids. The germline CDR1 and CDR2 sequences are MGHDK and SYGVNS. The CDR3 loop is CAVRQGNEQFF. The CDR3 coding sequence is TGTGCCGTGAGGCAAGGCAATGAGCAGTTCTTC.

The chain couples TRBV10-1 to TRBJ1-4; D possibly corresponds to TRBD1 (6 bases). The V end lost 3 bases, the J end lost 8 bases, and 19 bases lay between the germline ends. The CDR3 sequence is 16 residues long. Germline V gives CDR1 WNHNN, CDR2 SYGVQD (reference sequence). As DNA, the CDR3 is TGCGCCAGCAGTGAAGGCCAGGGGAGATTTGGGGAAAAACTGTTTTTT. Amino acid sequence: CASSEGQGRFGEKLFF.

The rearrangement uses TRBV10-3 and TRBJ2-5, with D hard to call. There are 12 residues in the CDR3. The germline V and J ends were trimmed by 10 bases and 4 bases, with 13 bases remaining between them. Germline V gene lookup returns CDR1 ENHRY and CDR2 SYGVKD. DNA of the CDR3: TGTGCCACTTACCCCGTCGGAGAGACCCAGTACTTC. This gives the protein CATYPVGETQYF.

This clonotype was counted a few times. V gene TRBV10-3 combines with J gene TRBJ2-2, with TRBD2 identical over 7 bases. This CDR3 has 15 residues. Looked up from germline, CDR1 is ENHRY and CDR2 is SYGVKD. V was clipped by 11 bases and J by 1 base; unmatched bases: 10. In DNA form, the CDR3 reads TGTGCCTCGAAGGGAGGCGGGAGGAACACCGGGGAGCTGTTTTTT. Its translation: CASKGGGRNTGELFF.

This clonotype came up many times. The genes are TRBV9 and TRBJ1-5; D ambiguous. Germline lookup yields CDR1 SGDLS and CDR2 YYNGEE. V was pared by 4 bases and J by 2 bases, with 10 bases between. The CDR3 runs 14 residues. CDR3 DNA: TGTGCCAGCAGCCCTGGACTGGGCAATCAGCCCCAGCATTTT. Protein sequence: CASSPGLGNQPQHF.

The V and J genes are TRBV5-1 and TRBJ2-7; 8 bases are shared with TRBD2. In germline, CDR1 is SGHRS, CDR2 YFSETQ. With 4 bases clipped from V and 4 bases from J, the junction kept 4 bases outside the gene matches. CDR3 size: 13 residues. Here the CDR3 reads CASSPPSGYEQYF. The CDR3 bases are TGCGCCAGCAGCCCGCCTAGCGGGTACGAGCAGTACTTC.

A single count supports this clonotype. The chain combines TRBV4-3 with TRBJ2-3, with unresolved D. There are 14 residues in the CDR3. Germline V lookup: CDR1 LGHNA, CDR2 YSLEER. Deletions cut 4 bases from V and 0 bases from J, with 8 bases between. CDR3 sequence reads: CASSREASTDTQYF. In DNA, the CDR3 is TGCGCCAGCAGCCGAGAAGCTAGCACAGATACGCAGTATTTT.

In its sample, this clonotype was seen many times. The chain is built from TRBV7-9 and TRBJ1-1; D is ambiguous. Germline CDR1 SEHNR, CDR2 FQNEAQ (reference sequence). V lost 1 base and J lost 1, with 4 bases in between. CDR3 size: 13 residues. The CDR3 nucleotides read TGTGCCAGCAGCTTAGGACAGAACACTGAAGCTTTCTTT. It codes for CASSLGQNTEAFF.

The chain combines TRBV9 with TRBJ2-7; 10 nucleotides align to TRBD2. The CDR3 covers 15 residues. V gave up 0 bases and J gave up 1 base; unmatched junction bases: 1. CDR1 SGDLS and CDR2 YYNGEE come from the germline V gene. The CDR3 reads CASSVDSGGSYEQYV. CDR3 nucleotide sequence: TGTGCCAGCAGCGTAGATAGCGGGGGGTCCTACGAGCAGTACGTC.

This clonotype was detected ten times or more. The chain has TRBV20-1 and TRBJ1-5; maybe TRBD1 (6 bases). In germline, CDR1 is DFQATT, CDR2 SNEGSKA (reference sequence). Deletions cut 1 base from V and 3 bases from J, with 13 bases between. This CDR3 contains 15 residues. The CDR3 region is CSARAPGGLNQPQHF. CDR3 in DNA: TGCAGTGCTAGAGCCCCGGGGGGCCTCAATCAGCCCCAGCATTTT.

This clonotype was counted many times. The V and J genes are TRBV11-2 and TRBJ1-2; D may be TRBD1 (5 bases). This CDR3 spans 16 amino acids. The germline CDR1 and CDR2 sequences are SGHAT and FQNNGV. The ends were cut back, 5 bases at V and 1 base at J, with 17 bases in the middle. Written as DNA, the CDR3 is TGTGCCAGCAGCCATTTTGGGGCAGAACGTAACTATGGCTACACCTTC. It yields the protein CASSHFGAERNYGYTF. Variable domain in full (rest from reference TRBV11-2 and TRBJ1-2): EAGVAQSPRYKIIEKRQSVAFWCNPISGHATLYWYQQILGQGPKLLIQFQNNGVVDDSQLPKDRFSAERLKGVDSTLKIQPAKLEDSAVYLCASSHFGAERNYGYTFGSGTRLTVV.